Detailed here is one T cell receptor (beta chain). This entry belongs to a study of blood T cell repertoires in COVID-19. Turning to the study itself: Researchers got acute and convalescent COVID-19 samples from the United States, Italy and Spain. In each case, the material was cDNA or gDNA derived from T cells, B-cell-depleted T cells, or PBMCs.

As originally analysed: Reference gene primers were amplified, and this amplification served to estimate nucleated cell counts. Clones were sequenced by immunoSEQ multiplex PCR, and TCRdb holds only the in-frame ones, with some missing. Clone size and V and J calls were adopted from that table, with D and trimming inferred from the DNA. The sample includes approximately 68,000 clones, about 88% of them seen just once. The TCR was taken from a man aged 65 to 79 with active or convalescent COVID-19. Sequenced sample: peripheral blood.

The CDR3 loop is CASSLGLPHTGELFF. CDR3 coding DNA: TGTGCCAGCAGCTTAGGTCTACCTCACACCGGGGAGCTGTTTTTT. The chain recombines TRBV7-3 with TRBJ2-2; D ambiguous. The CDR3 covers 15 residues. V was trimmed by 2 bases and J by 3 bases, leaving 10 bases between them. Germline V gene lookup returns CDR1 SGHTA and CDR2 FQGTGA. The variable domain in full, with the rest retrieved from reference TRBV7-3 and TRBJ2-2, is GAGVSQTPSNKVTEKGKYVELRCDPISGHTALYWYRQSLGQGPEFLIYFQGTGAADDSGLPNDRFFAVRPEGSVSTLKIQRTERGDSAVYLCASSLGLPHTGELFFGEGSRLTVL.